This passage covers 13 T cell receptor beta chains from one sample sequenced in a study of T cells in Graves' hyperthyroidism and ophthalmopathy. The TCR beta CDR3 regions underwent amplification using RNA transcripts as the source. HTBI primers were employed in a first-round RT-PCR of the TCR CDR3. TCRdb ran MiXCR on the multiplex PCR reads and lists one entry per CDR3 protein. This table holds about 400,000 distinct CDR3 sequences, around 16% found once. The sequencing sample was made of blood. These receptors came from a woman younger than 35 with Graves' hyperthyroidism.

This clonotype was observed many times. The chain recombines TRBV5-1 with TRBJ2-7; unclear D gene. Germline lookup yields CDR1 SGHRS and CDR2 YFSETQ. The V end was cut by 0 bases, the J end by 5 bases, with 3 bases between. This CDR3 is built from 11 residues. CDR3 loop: CASSLDHEQYF. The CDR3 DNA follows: TGCGCCAGCAGCTTGGACCACGAGCAGTACTTC.

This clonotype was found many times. The CDR3 nucleotides are TGTGCCAGCAGTGCACAGGTCGCTGGAAACACCATATATTTT. This sequence encodes CASSAQVAGNTIYF. The rearrangement links TRBV2 to TRBJ1-3; D possibly corresponds to TRBD1 (5 bases). In germline, CDR1 is SNHLY, CDR2 FYNNEI. Trimming stripped 4 bases from V and 2 bases from J, with 9 bases between. The CDR3 is 14 residues long.

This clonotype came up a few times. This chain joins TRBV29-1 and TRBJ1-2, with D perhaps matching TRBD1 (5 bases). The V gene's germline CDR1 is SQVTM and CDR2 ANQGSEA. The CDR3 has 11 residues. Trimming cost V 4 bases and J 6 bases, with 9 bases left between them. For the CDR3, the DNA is TGCAGCGTTGGGGCAGGGAATGGCTACACCTTC. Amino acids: CSVGAGNGYTF.

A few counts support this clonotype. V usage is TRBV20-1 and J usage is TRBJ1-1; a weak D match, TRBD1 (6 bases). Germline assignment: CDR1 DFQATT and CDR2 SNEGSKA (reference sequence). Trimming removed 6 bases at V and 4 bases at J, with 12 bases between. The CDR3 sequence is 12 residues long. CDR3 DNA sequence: TGCAGTGCGTCAACAGGGAGCACTGAAGCTTTCTTT. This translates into CSASTGSTEAFF.

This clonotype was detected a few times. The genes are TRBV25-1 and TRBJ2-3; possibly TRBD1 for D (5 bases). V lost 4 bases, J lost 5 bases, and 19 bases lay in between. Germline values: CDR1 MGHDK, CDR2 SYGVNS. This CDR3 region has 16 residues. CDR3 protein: CASSGPGHVLRDTQYF. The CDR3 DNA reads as TGTGCCAGCAGTGGCCCCGGACACGTACTCAGAGATACGCAGTATTTT.

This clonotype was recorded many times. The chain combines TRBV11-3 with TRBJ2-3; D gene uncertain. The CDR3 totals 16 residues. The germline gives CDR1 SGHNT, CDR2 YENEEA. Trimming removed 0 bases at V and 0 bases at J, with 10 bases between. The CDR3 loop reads CASSLDLLVSTDTQYF. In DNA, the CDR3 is TGTGCCAGCAGCTTAGATCTGCTGGTTAGCACAGATACGCAGTATTTT.

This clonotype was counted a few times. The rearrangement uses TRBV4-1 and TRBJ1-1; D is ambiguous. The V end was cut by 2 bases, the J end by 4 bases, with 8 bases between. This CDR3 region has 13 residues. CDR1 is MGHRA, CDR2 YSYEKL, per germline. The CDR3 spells CASSQQMGTEAFF. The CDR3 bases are TGCGCCAGCAGCCAACAGATGGGCACTGAAGCTTTCTTT.

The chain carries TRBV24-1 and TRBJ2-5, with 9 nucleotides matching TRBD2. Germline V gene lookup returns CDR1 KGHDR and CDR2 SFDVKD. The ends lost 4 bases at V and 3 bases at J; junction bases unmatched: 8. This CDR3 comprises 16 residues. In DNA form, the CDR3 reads TGTGCCACCAGTGAACCGTCGGCGGGGGGGAAAGAGACCCAGTACTTC. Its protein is CATSEPSAGGKETQYF.

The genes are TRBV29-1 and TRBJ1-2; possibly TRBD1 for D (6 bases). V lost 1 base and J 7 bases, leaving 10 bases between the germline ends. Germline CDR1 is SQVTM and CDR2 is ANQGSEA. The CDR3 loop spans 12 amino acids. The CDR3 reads CSVEGTGIGYTF. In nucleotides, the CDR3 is TGCAGCGTTGAAGGTACAGGGATTGGCTACACCTTC.

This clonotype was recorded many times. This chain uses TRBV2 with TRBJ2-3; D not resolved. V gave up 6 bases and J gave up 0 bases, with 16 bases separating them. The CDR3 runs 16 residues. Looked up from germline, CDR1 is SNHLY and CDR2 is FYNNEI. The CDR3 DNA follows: TGTGCCAGCAGAGTCGTTAGGGTTGGTAGCACAGATACGCAGTATTTT. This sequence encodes CASRVVRVGSTDTQYF.

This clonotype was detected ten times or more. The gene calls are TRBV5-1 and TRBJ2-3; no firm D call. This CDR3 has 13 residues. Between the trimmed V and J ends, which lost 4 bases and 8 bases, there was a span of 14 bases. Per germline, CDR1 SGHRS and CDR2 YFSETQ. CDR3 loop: CASSLLNVGTQYF. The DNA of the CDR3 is TGCGCCAGCAGCCTCTTAAATGTCGGTACGCAGTATTTT.

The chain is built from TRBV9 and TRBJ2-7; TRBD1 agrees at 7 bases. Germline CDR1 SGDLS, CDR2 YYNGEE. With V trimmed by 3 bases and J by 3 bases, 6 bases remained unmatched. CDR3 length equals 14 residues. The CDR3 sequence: CASSEGTVNYEQYF. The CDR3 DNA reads TGTGCCAGCAGCGAGGGGACAGTCAACTACGAGCAGTACTTC. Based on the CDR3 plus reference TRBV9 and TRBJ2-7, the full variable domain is DSGVTQTPKHLITATGQRVTLRCSPRSGDLSVYWYQQSLDQGLQFLIQYYNGEERAKGNILERFSAQQFPDLHSELNLSSLELGDSALYFCASSEGTVNYEQYFGPGTRLTVT.

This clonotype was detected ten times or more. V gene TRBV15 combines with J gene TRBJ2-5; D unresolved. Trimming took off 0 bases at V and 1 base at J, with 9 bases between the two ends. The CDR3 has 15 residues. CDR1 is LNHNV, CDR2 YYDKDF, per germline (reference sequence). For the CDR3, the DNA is TGTGCCACCAGCAGAGATGCCCCGTTCCAAGAGACCCAGTACTTC. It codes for CATSRDAPFQETQYF.